These T cell receptor beta chains were read from a single sample in a study of patients and donors after allogeneic stem cell transplantation. TCRdb analysed the RT-PCR reads with MiXCR anew, one entry per CDR3 protein. The sample contains roughly 880,000 distinct CDR3 sequences, more than 15% of which appear only once. Sequencing was done on a sample of blood, either unsorted or a sorted T cell fraction (not recorded which). The source is a human donor who was either an allogeneic HSCT recipient or a stem cell or donor lymphocyte infusion donor (not recorded which). It is not recorded whose cells these are; they may come from a transplant donor. The CDR3 runs from the conserved cysteine through the conserved F or W. D genes are given only for firm matches. Only some rows state a clone size, as once, few, many or a class for expanded clones.

14 | TRBJ2-3 | TRBV10-3 | NA | many | CAISDGLGTDTQYF | TGTGCCATCAGTGATGGCTTGGGCACAGATACGCAGTATTTT
15 | TRBJ1-5 | TRBV12-3/TRBV12-4 | NA | few | CASGTGGDVNQPQHF | TGTGCCAGCGGTACGGGGGGGGATGTCAATCAGCCCCAGCATTTT
18 | TRBJ1-3 | TRBV5-6 | NA | NA | CASSLVQGLPPYGNTIYF | TGTGCCAGCAGCTTGGTCCAGGGGTTACCTCCTTATGGAAACACCATATATTTT
15 | TRBJ2-3 | TRBV2 | NA | NA | CASRARTVSTDTQYF | TGTGCCAGCAGAGCAAGGACAGTTAGCACAGATACGCAGTATTTT
14 | TRBJ2-2 | TRBV3-1 | TRBD2 | NA | CASMKREGAGELFF | TGTGCCAGCATGAAGCGGGAGGGCGCCGGGGAGCTGTTTTTT
12 | TRBJ1-5 | TRBV2 | NA | NA | CASRRGGQPQHF | TGTGCCAGCAGACGAGGGGGGCAGCCCCAGCATTTT
13 | TRBJ2-1 | TRBV29-1 | NA | few | CSVEGPYGNEQFF | TGCAGCGTCGAGGGGCCATACGGCAATGAGCAGTTCTTC
12 | TRBJ2-5 | TRBV20-1 | NA | many | CSARGLGETQYF | TGCAGTGCTAGGGGACTCGGGGAGACCCAGTACTTC
14 | TRBJ2-7 | TRBV7-9 | NA | NA | CASSPFSIPYEQYF | TGTGCCAGCAGCCCCTTCAGTATTCCCTACGAGCAGTACTTC
16 | TRBJ2-2 | TRBV5-6 | TRBD2 | few | CASSRAASGNTGELFF | TGTGCCAGCAGCCGGGCGGCTAGCGGGAACACCGGGGAGCTGTTTTTT
13 | TRBJ1-1 | TRBV12-3/TRBV12-4 | NA | few | CASSSTGRAQAFF | TGTGCCAGCAGTAGTACAGGGCGGGCCCAAGCTTTCTTT
15 | TRBJ1-3 | TRBV6-1 | NA | few | CASTPVIGAGNTIYF | TGTGCCAGCACCCCTGTCATCGGCGCTGGAAACACCATATATTTT
18 | TRBJ2-7 | TRBV4-2 | NA | few | CASSQEPPGGPRGDEQYF | TGTGCCAGCAGCCAAGAACCCCCCGGGGGCCCAAGAGGGGACGAGCAGTACTTC
14 | TRBJ2-1 | TRBV20-1 | NA | NA | CSAFDTLVYNEQFF | TGCAGTGCTTTTGACACCCTTGTCTACAATGAGCAGTTCTTC
13 | TRBJ2-3 | TRBV7-2 | TRBD1 | NA | CASRGQSTDTQYF | TGTGCCAGCAGGGGACAGTCCACAGATACGCAGTATTTT
11 | TRBJ2-1 | TRBV20-1 | NA | once | CSAEAYNEQFF | TGCAGTGCAGAAGCCTACAATGAGCAGTTCTTC
14 | TRBJ1-1 | TRBV29-1 | NA | NA | CSVQRGAMNTEAFF | TGCAGCGTCCAACGGGGGGCCATGAACACTGAAGCTTTCTTT
14 | TRBJ2-7 | TRBV5-1 | TRBD1 | NA | CASSPRQGQHEQYF | TGCGCCAGCAGCCCGAGACAGGGCCAACACGAGCAGTACTTC
14 | TRBJ2-7 | TRBV7-9 | NA | NA | CASSLGSRVDEQYF | TGTGCCAGCAGCTTAGGAAGCAGGGTGGACGAGCAGTACTTC
14 | TRBJ2-1 | TRBV10-2 | NA | many | CASSGDTTYSEQFF | TGCGCCAGCAGTGGGGACACAACCTACAGTGAGCAGTTCTTC
16 | TRBJ2-2 | TRBV6-7 | TRBD1 | few | CASSTGQFRFTGELFF | TGTGCCAGCAGCACGGGACAGTTTCGTTTCACCGGGGAGCTGTTTTTT
15 | TRBJ1-2 | TRBV12-3/TRBV12-4 | NA | few | CASSPVVKSPPGYTF | TGTGCCAGCAGCCCCGTTGTAAAGTCCCCTCCTGGCTACACCTTC